Sequencing of this TCR beta chain was carried out in a study of blood T cell repertoires in COVID-19. This clone was recorded once. Method: immunoSEQ multiplex PCR; TCRdb's copy keeps in-frame clones and lacks some. The sample holds roughly 160,000 clones, over 90% seen once. CDR1 is MNHEY, CDR2 SMNVEV, per germline (reference sequence). The junction had 4 bases not matched to a gene; V was cut back by 3 bases and J by 1 base. This CDR3 is built from 15 residues. The receptor's source is a man aged 50 to 60 with acute or convalescent COVID-19. The material sequenced was peripheral blood. The V call is TRBV27, the J call TRBJ1-2; 8 bases match TRBD1. CDR3 region: CASSLTGAFNYGYTF. DNA of the CDR3: TGTGCCAGCAGTTTGACAGGGGCGTTTAACTATGGCTACACCTTC.